The sequence of this T cell receptor (beta chain) was determined in a study of T cells in Graves' hyperthyroidism and ophthalmopathy. Study-level findings and limits: The model's output predicted ophthalmopathy at a median of about 6.5 months prior to onset.

The table lists this clonotype with many counts. What it recognizes is unknown. The germline V gene has CDR1 MDHEN and CDR2 SYDVKM. With V trimmed by 11 bases and J by 7 bases, 12 bases remained unmatched. This CDR3 has 14 residues. Using RNA transcripts as the source, TCR beta CDR3 regions were amplified. Carried out on the TCR CDR3, a first-round RT-PCR used the HTBI primer set. Via MiXCR, TCRdb re-called the multiplex PCR reads, giving one row per CDR3 protein. The sample includes around 420,000 distinct CDR3 sequences, approximately 14% seen only once; the top ten take approximately 8%. The sequenced material came from blood. The source of this sequence is a woman aged 18 to 35 with Graves' hyperthyroidism. The chain links TRBV28 to TRBJ2-1; TRBD1 matches 9 bases. The CDR3 DNA follows: TGTGCCGGAGCCCGGGACAGGGAGCGTAATGAGCAGTTCTTC. Translated: CAGARDRERNEQFF.